This T cell receptor beta chain was sequenced for a study of tumor and adjacent non-tumor tissue in lung cancer (dated by TCRdb to about 2018). Context from the whole study: Of the cohort, 11 to 12 patients had adenocarcinoma, 2 had squamous cell carcinoma and 1 had small cell lung cancer. Ages among the roughly 15 patients ranged from roughly 31 to 85 years, there were roughly 10 men and 5 women, and disease was at TNM stage I to III. Sequencing generated a total of more than 95,000,000 productive TCRbeta reads, averaging about 4 million reads per sample. The study compared bulk TCRbeta repertoires from lung tumor tissue and matched distant non-tumor lung tissue of under 16 lung cancer patients. Some 30 paired specimens, one tumor and one normal lung sample per patient, were profiled by TCRbeta CDR3 sequencing.

The paper as a whole reports these results and caveats: Because peripheral blood was not sequenced, the blood TCRbeta repertoires of the lung cancer patients in the study went unexamined. The top 100 clones accounted for a significantly larger cumulative portion of the repertoire in normal lung than in tumor tissue. Only about 14 patients were in the cohort, and the authors stated that larger samples and more detailed clinical data are needed. The methods do not name the sequencing platform or mention unique molecular identifiers. Significantly higher TCR diversity (inverse Simpson) was observed in tumor tissue than in normal lung tissue (about 410 vs 180, P = 0.0075, Mann-Whitney U test). TCR diversity was significantly higher in younger patients, and greater tumor TCR diversity was associated with shorter overall survival and shorter disease-free survival.

Bulk unsorted tissue served as the source for RNA extraction, and RNA quality was assessed using a NanoDrop ND-1000 and an Agilent 2100. Newly diagnosed lung cancer patients without prior chemotherapy who had been admitted for thoracic surgery in China between August and November 2014 were enrolled as donors. Patients who had received previous radiotherapy or chemotherapy, or who had another concurrent cancer, were excluded from the study. Surgical tissue pieces of about 1-2.1 cm3 were preserved in RNAlater solution and were kept at -80 degrees C until use. Libraries came from multiplex PCR. Sequencing used an Illumina HiSeq 2500. TCRbeta libraries were constructed through three rounds of nested PCR with primers (Table S4) according to protocols modified from ARM-PCR. PCR products of 200-500 bp were gel-excised and purified with the QIAquick gel extraction kit before sequencing. Regarding the original processing steps: Trimmomatic was used to clean the reads, FLASH was used to merge the reads into complete CDR3 sequences, and MiTCR was used to assign the reads to V(D)J germline segments. VDJtools was used to compute clonal diversity as the inverse Simpson's index. In-frame sequences without a premature stop codon were defined as productive reads. TCRdb trimmed the raw reads at Q25, called clones with MiXCR and kept productive beta chains. Rows merge per CDR3 protein into single entries with the most common DNA and genes. None of the V and J calls come from the authors' own analysis; TCRdb made them. The sample table contains approximately 71,000 distinct CDR3 sequences; only one count was recorded for 60% of them. The top ten hold around 20% of the sample.

As regards this clonotype: Its recognized antigen is unknown. No clone much larger than this one lies a single base away; base qualities are absent.

The germline V gene sets CDR1 to SQVTM and CDR2 to ANQGSEA. The cysteine opens and the phenylalanine closes a CDR3 of 13 amino acids. The DNA shown is the 39-base CDR3, in frame from base 1. V sheds 5 bases and J sheds 5 bases, leaving 13 bases between their ends. The chain uses TRBV29-1 and TRBJ1-5; no confident D gene assignment can be made. The TCR originated in a man in his fifties or sixties with non-small cell lung cancer. Sequences were obtained from lung tumor tissue. The nucleotides are TGCAGCGTTATACGAGCCCCGGATCAGCCCCAGCATTTT. The encoded protein is CSVIRAPDQPQHF.